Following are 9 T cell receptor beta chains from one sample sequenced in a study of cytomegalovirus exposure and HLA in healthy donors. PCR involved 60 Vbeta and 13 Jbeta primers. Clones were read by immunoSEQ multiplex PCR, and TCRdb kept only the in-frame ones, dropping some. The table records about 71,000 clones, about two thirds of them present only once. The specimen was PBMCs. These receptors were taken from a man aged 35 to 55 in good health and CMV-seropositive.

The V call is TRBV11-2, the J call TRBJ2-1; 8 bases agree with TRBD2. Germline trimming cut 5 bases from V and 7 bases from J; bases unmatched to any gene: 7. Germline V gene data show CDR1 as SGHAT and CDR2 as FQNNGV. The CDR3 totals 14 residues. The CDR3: CASSPAAGENEQFF. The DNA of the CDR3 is TGTGCCAGCAGCCCTGCAGCGGGGGAGAATGAGCAGTTCTTC. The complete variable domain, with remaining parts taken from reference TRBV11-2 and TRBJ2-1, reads EAGVAQSPRYKIIEKRQSVAFWCNPISGHATLYWYQQILGQGPKLLIQFQNNGVVDDSQLPKDRFSAERLKGVDSTLKIQPAKLEDSAVYLCASSPAAGENEQFFGPGTRLTVL.

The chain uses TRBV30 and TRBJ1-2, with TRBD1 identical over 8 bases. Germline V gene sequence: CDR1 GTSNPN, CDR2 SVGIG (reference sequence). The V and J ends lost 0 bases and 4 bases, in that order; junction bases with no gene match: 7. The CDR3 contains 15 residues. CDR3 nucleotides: TGTGCCTGGAGTGTACGGTCAACAGGGGGCTATGGCTACACCTTC. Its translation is CAWSVRSTGGYGYTF.

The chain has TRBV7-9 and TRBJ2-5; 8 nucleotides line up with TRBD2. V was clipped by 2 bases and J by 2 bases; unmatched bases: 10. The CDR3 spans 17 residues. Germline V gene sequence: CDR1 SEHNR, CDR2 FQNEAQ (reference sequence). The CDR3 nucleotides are TGTGCCAGCAGCTTAATCCCAGCGGGGGAGGGTCAAGAGACCCAGTACTTC. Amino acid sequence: CASSLIPAGEGQETQYF.

The CDR3 loop reads CASSSRGIGPGTEAFF. The CDR3 DNA reads as TGTGCCAGTAGTTCGCGGGGAATCGGGCCGGGGACTGAAGCTTTCTTT. The V and J genes are TRBV19 and TRBJ1-1; unclear D gene. The CDR3 loop spans 16 amino acids. Trimming took 5 bases from V and 5 from J, leaving 21 bases between them. Germline lookup yields CDR1 LNHDA and CDR2 SQIVND (reference sequence).

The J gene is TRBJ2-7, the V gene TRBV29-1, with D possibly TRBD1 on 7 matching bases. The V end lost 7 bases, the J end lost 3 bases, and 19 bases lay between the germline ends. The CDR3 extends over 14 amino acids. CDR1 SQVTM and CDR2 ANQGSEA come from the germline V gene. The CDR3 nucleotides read TGCAGCGCCCTAGGAGGGACAGCTTTCTACGAGCAGTACTTC. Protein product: CSALGGTAFYEQYF.

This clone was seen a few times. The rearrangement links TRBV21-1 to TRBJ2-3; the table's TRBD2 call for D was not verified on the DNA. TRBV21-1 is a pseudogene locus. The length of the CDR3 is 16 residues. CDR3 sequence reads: CASSKAKEHFTDTQYF. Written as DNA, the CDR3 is TGTGCCAGCAGCAAGGCCAAGGAGCATTTCACAGATACGCAGTATTTT.

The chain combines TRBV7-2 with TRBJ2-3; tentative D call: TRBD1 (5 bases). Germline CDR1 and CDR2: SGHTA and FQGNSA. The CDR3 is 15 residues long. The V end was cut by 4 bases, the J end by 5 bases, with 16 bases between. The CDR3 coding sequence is TGTGCCAGCAGCTCTGGGGCGCCTGCTGGAGATACGCAGTATTTT. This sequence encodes CASSSGAPAGDTQYF.

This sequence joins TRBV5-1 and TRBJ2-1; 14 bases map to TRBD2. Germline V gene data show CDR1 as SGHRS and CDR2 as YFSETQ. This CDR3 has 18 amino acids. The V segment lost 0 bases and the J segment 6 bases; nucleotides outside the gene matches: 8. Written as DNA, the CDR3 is TGCGCCAGCAGCTTGGGACTAGCGGGAGGGGGGTTTGCCAATGAGCAGTTCTTC. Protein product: CASSLGLAGGGFANEQFF.

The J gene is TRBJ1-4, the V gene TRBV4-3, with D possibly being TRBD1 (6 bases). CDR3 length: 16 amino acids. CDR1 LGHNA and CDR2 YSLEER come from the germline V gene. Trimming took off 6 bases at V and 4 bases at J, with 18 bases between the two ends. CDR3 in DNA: TGCGCCAGCAGACAAAGTACGGACAGTCTTAATGAAAAACTGTTTTTT. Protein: CASRQSTDSLNEKLFF.